The rows below give T cell receptor beta chains drawn from one sample of a study of Ad26.COV2.S vaccination and SARS-CoV-2 variants. Method: immunoSEQ multiplex PCR; TCRdb's copy keeps in-frame clones and lacks some. The data contain fewer than 900,000 clones, 89% of them singletons. The sequenced sample was peripheral blood, obtained in a trial of Ad26.COV2.S vaccine versus placebo. These receptor sequences come from a person aged 18-65 years who received the Ad26.COV2.S COVID-19 vaccine or a placebo. Both conserved end residues are part of each CDR3. The D gene is left open where the match is weak. Size values are once, few and many counts, or a class for expanded clones, and some rows have none.

d_call | clone_size | j_call | v_call | cdr3_aa | cdr3_nt
NA | many | TRBJ2-7 | TRBV12-2 | CASRWHYGTATYEQYF | TGTGCAAGTCGCTGGCATTATGGGACAGCGACCTACGAGCAGTACTTC
TRBD2 | NA | TRBJ2-2 | TRBV5-1 | CASIRGSPSNTGELFF | TGCGCCAGCATTCGCGGGAGCCCGTCGAACACCGGGGAGCTGTTTTTT
TRBD2 | few | TRBJ2-3 | TRBV4-2 | CASSQRGGTSGRAEDTQYF | TGTGCCAGCAGCCAAAGGGGGGGGACTAGCGGGAGGGCCGAGGATACGCAGTATTTT
TRBD1 | NA | TRBJ2-1 | TRBV18 | CASSRGSPGQGAYNEQFF | TGTGCCAGCTCACGGGGTTCCCCGGGACAGGGGGCTTACAATGAGCAGTTCTTC
TRBD1 | NA | TRBJ1-6 | TRBV18 | CASSPMDRDSPLHF | TGTGCCAGCTCACCAATGGACAGGGACTCACCCCTCCACTTT
NA | NA | TRBJ1-1 | TRBV19 | CASSMRDGTGVAEAFF | TGTGCCAGTAGTATGCGGGACGGAACGGGGGTGGCTGAAGCTTTCTTT
TRBD2 | NA | TRBJ2-1 | TRBV18 | CASSGSGTSGSRSYNEQFF | TGTGCCAGCTCAGGATCCGGGACTAGCGGGAGTCGGTCCTACAATGAGCAGTTCTTC
NA | NA | TRBJ2-1 | TRBV7-2 | CASSLSWAQNEQFF | TGTGCCAGCAGCTTGTCCTGGGCCCAAAATGAGCAGTTCTTC
NA | NA | TRBJ2-3 | TRBV4-1 | CASSQMGKGGPMGDTQYF | TGCGCCAGCAGCCAAATGGGGAAGGGGGGGCCAATGGGAGATACGCAGTATTTT
NA | NA | TRBJ1-2 | TRBV6-1 | CASSESGDYGYTF | TGTGCCAGCAGTGAATCCGGGGACTATGGCTACACCTTC
NA | NA | TRBJ1-5 | TRBV10-3 | CAISAEENQPQHF | TGTGCCATCAGTGCGGAAGAGAATCAGCCCCAGCATTTT
NA | NA | TRBJ2-7 | TRBV7-9 | CASRGAGIHEQYF | TGTGCCAGCCGGGGGGCAGGTATCCACGAGCAGTACTTC
NA | NA | TRBJ2-5 | TRBV20-1 | CSASVDPQETQYF | TGCAGTGCTAGTGTGGACCCCCAAGAGACCCAGTACTTC
TRBD1 | NA | TRBJ2-3 | TRBV6-5 | CASSLQGAADTQYF | TGTGCCAGCAGTTTACAGGGGGCGGCAGATACGCAGTATTTT
TRBD1 | NA | TRBJ1-6 | TRBV15 | CATSRGQGNSPLHF | TGTGCCACCAGCAGAGGACAGGGGAACTCACCCCTCCACTTT
NA | NA | TRBJ1-6 | TRBV13 | CASSLGGNGSPLHF | TGTGCCAGCAGCTTAGGAGGGAACGGGTCACCCCTCCACTTT
TRBD1 | NA | TRBJ1-5 | TRBV6-5 | CASQGQGMGNQPQHF | TGTGCCAGCCAGGGACAGGGAATGGGCAATCAGCCCCAGCATTTT
TRBD2 | NA | TRBJ2-1 | TRBV4-1 | CASSHSLAGGPFVNEQFF | TGCGCCAGCAGCCATAGCTTAGCGGGGGGGCCTTTCGTGAATGAGCAGTTCTTC
NA | NA | TRBJ1-4 | TRBV5-1 | CASSLGVTALYEKLFF | TGCGCCAGCAGCTTGGGTGTTACCGCCCTGTATGAAAAACTGTTTTTT
NA | NA | TRBJ1-3 | TRBV5-4 | CASSLDGNSGNTIYF | TGTGCCAGCAGCTTGGACGGAAACTCTGGAAACACCATATATTTT